This T cell receptor (beta chain) was sequenced in a study of vaccination and CD4 T cells after COVID-19. The treatment is: roughly 10-day PBMC culture with coronavirus spike peptide pools or control peptides (ViraFEST assay). Cultured CD4+ T cell DNA was sequenced using the Oncomine TCR Beta short-read assay. TCRdb used MiXCR to reprocess the PCR reads, holding one entry per CDR3 protein. The sample contains about 26,000 distinct CDR3 sequences, roughly 40% of which appear only once. Concerning this clonotype: Its target is not known.

Overall study findings and caveats: Spike mono-reactivity applied to 304 of 307 vaccine-specific clones detected in convalescent patients.

The sequence derives from a human donor who had recovered from COVID-19. Sequenced material: CD4+ T cells from blood, cultured in vitro.

The CDR3 loop reads CASSYSLLAGVIEETQYF. The CDR3 nucleotides read TGTGCCAGCAGTTACTCACTCCTAGCGGGGGTTATAGAAGAGACCCAGTACTTC. V gene TRBV6-2 or TRBV6-3 combines with J gene TRBJ2-5; 10 bases map to TRBD2. Germline assignment: CDR1 MNHEY and CDR2 SVGEGT. The CDR3 has 18 residues. The junction had 10 bases not matched to a gene; V was cut back by 0 bases and J by 3 bases.